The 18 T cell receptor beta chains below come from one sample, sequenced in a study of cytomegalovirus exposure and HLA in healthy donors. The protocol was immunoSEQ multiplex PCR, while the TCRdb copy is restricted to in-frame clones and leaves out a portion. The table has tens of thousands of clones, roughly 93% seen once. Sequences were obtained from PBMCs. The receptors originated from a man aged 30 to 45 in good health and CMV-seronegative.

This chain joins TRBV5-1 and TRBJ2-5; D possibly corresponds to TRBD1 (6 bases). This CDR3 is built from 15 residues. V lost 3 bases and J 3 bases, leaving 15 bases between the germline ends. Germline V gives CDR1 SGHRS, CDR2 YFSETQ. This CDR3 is CASSWRASGEETQYF. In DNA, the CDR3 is TGCGCCAGCAGCTGGCGAGCCTCAGGGGAAGAGACCCAGTACTTC.

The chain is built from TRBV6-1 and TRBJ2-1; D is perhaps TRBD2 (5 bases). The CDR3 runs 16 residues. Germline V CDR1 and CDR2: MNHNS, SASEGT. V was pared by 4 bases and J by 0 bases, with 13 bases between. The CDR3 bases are TGTGCCAGCAGTGGGACTCCAAACCACTCCTACAATGAGCAGTTCTTC. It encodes CASSGTPNHSYNEQFF.

The CDR3 region has the DNA TGTGCCAGCAGCCAGCAGACAGGAGGCGAGCAGTACTTC. It translates to CASSQQTGGEQYF. This chain connects TRBV14 to TRBJ2-7; D is perhaps TRBD1 (6 bases). The V and J ends lost 3 bases and 6 bases respectively, with 12 bases between them. Germline values: CDR1 SGHDN, CDR2 FVKESK. The CDR3 contains 13 residues.

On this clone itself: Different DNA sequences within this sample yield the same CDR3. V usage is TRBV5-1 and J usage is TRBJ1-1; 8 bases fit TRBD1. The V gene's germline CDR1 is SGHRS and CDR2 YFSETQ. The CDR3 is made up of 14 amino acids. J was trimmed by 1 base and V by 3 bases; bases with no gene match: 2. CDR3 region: CASSSGTGNTEAFF. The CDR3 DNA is TGCGCCAGCAGCTCCGGGACAGGGAACACTGAAGCTTTCTTT.

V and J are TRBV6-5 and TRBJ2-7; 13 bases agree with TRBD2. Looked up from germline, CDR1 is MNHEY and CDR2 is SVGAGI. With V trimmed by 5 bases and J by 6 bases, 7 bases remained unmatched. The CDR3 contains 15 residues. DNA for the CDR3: TGTGCCAGCAGTAATATGGGACTAGCGGGACCCGAGCAGTACTTC. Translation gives CASSNMGLAGPEQYF.

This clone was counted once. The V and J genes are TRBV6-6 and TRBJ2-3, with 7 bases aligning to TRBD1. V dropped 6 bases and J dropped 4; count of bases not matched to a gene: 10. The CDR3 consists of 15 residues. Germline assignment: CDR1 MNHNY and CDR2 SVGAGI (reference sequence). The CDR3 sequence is CASSNTGDGADTQYF. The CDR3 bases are TGTGCCAGCAGCAACACAGGGGACGGGGCAGATACGCAGTATTTT.

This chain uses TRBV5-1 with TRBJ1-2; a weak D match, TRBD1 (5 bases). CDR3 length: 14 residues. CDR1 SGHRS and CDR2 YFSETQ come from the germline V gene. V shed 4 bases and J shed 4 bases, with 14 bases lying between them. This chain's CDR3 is CASSPAGGSYGYTF. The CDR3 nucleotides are TGCGCCAGCAGCCCGGCTGGGGGGTCCTATGGCTACACCTTC.

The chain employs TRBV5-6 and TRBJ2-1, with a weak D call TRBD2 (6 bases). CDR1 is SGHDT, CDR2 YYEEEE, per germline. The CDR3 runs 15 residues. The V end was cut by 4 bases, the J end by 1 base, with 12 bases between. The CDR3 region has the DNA TGTGCCAGCAGCCAGGGAGGAGGATCCTACAATGAGCAGTTCTTC. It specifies CASSQGGGSYNEQFF.

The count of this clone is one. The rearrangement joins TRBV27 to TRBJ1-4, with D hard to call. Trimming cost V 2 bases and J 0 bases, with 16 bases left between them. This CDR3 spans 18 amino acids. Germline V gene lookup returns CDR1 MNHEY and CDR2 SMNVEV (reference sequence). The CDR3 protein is CASSLTYMFESTNEKLFF. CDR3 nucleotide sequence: TGTGCCAGCAGTTTAACCTATATGTTTGAATCAACTAATGAAAAACTGTTTTTT.

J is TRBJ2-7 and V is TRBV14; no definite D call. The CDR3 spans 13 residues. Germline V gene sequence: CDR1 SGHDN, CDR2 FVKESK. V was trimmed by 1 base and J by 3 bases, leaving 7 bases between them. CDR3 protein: CASSQVGHYEQYF. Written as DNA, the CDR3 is TGTGCCAGCAGCCAAGTTGGCCACTACGAGCAGTACTTC.

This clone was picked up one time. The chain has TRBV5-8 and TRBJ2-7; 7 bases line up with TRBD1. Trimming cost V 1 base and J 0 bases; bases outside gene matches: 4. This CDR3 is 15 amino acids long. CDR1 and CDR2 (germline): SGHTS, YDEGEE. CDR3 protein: CASSLYPGGSYEQYF. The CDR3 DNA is TGTGCCAGCAGCTTGTATCCAGGGGGCTCCTACGAGCAGTACTTC.

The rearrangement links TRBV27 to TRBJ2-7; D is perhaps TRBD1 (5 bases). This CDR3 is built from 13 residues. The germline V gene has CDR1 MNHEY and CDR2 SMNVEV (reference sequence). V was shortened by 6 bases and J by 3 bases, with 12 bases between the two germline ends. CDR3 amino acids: CASRGSGLYEQYF. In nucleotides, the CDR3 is TGTGCCAGCAGGGGTTCAGGGCTCTACGAGCAGTACTTC.

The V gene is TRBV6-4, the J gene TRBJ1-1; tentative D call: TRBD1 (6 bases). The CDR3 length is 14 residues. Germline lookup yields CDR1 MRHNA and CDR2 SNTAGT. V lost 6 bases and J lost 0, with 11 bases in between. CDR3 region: CASSRDTMNTEAFF. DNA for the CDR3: TGTGCCAGCAGCCGGGACACTATGAACACTGAAGCTTTCTTT.

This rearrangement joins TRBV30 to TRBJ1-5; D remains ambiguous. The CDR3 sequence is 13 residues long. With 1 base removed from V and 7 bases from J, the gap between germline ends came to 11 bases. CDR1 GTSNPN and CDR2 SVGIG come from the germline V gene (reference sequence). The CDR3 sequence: CAWSATGTQPQHF. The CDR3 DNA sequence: TGTGCCTGGAGTGCGACGGGAACACAGCCCCAGCATTTT.

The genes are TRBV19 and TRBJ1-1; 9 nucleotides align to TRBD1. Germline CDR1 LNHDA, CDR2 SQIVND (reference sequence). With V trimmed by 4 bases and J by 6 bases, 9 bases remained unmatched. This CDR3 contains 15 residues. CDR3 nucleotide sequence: TGTGCCAGTAGTACCCCGGGACAGGGAATTTCTGAAGCTTTCTTT. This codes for CASSTPGQGISEAFF.

DNA for the CDR3: TGTGCTAGTGGTTTGGTACTAACTACCACCCAGAGGGAGACCCAGTACTTC. It is translated as CASGLVLTTTQRETQYF. This rearrangement joins TRBV12-5 to TRBJ2-5; D is ambiguous. This CDR3 is built from 17 residues. Trimming pared 0 bases from V and 5 bases from J, leaving 19 bases between. CDR1 LGHNT and CDR2 FRNRAP come from the germline V gene. Together with reference TRBV12-5 and TRBJ2-5, the CDR3 gives the full variable domain: DARVTQTPRHKVTEMGQEVTMRCQPILGHNTVFWYRQTMMQGLELLAYFRNRAPLDDSGMPKDRFSAEMPDATLATLKIQPSEPRDSAVYFCASGLVLTTTQRETQYFGPGTRLLVL.

CDR3 residues: CASSLQAAVQETQYF. CDR3 DNA sequence: TGCGCCAGCAGCTTGCAGGCAGCCGTTCAAGAGACCCAGTACTTC. The V gene is TRBV5-1, the J gene TRBJ2-5, with no clear D. The CDR3 is 15 amino acids. Trimming pared 1 base from V and 2 bases from J, leaving 12 bases between. Germline CDR1 SGHRS, CDR2 YFSETQ.

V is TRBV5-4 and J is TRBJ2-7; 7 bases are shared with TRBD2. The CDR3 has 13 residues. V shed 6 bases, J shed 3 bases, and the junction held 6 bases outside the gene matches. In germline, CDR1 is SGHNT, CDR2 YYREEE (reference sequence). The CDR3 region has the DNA TGTGCCAGCACTTCCGGGACTAACTACGAGCAGTACTTC. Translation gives CASTSGTNYEQYF.